Following are 20 T cell receptor beta chains from one sample sequenced in a study of regulatory T cells in long-lasting Graves disease. Arm-PCR of CDR3 regions and iRepertoire HTBI primers were used to build TCR beta libraries. TCRdb re-called the multiplex PCR reads with MiXCR, one entry per CDR3 protein. The sample consists of some 460,000 distinct CDR3 sequences, under 20% of them appearing once. Indicated time point: newly diagnosed GD, antithyroid drugs for less than 3 months. From RNA extracted from PBMCs, the TCR library was made. These data were also filed under a second study, of T cells in Graves' hyperthyroidism and ophthalmopathy.

The sequencing used peripheral blood mononuclear cells (PBMCs), collected at new diagnosis, from a patient treated with antithyroid drugs. These TCRs come from a man aged 35 to 55 with Graves disease.

This clonotype was seen at least ten times. The gene calls are TRBV30 and TRBJ1-1; D gene uncertain. This CDR3 region has 11 residues. The germline V gene encodes CDR1 GTSNPN and CDR2 SVGIG (reference sequence). Trimming shortened V by 8 bases and J by 1 base, and 8 bases separated the two germline ends. This CDR3 reads CAVTANTEAFF. The CDR3 nucleotides are TGTGCCGTTACAGCGAACACTGAAGCTTTCTTT.

At least ten counts were recorded for this clonotype. This rearrangement joins TRBV6-1 to TRBJ2-6, with 8 bases matching TRBD2. V trimming: 2 bases; J trimming: 0 bases; junction bases outside the gene matches: 9. Germline V CDR1 and CDR2: MNHNS, SASEGT. The CDR3 has 19 amino acids. CDR3 in amino acids: CASSEMASGLSSGANVLTF. The CDR3, as DNA: TGTGCCAGCAGTGAAATGGCTAGCGGGCTGAGCTCTGGGGCCAACGTCCTGACTTTC.

V and J are TRBV6-2 or TRBV6-3 and TRBJ2-3; 11 bases map to TRBD1. Germline CDR1 reads MNHEY; CDR2 reads SVGEGT. Trimming at V came to 7 bases and at J to 5 bases, leaving 5 bases not matched to a gene. There are 14 residues in the CDR3. The CDR3 region is CASIRDRGLDTQYF. The CDR3 DNA reads as TGTGCCAGCATCCGGGACAGGGGGTTAGATACGCAGTATTTT.

The CDR3 spells CASSHLGDDGYTF. CDR3 nucleotide sequence: TGTGCCAGCAGCCATTTAGGGGACGATGGCTACACCTTC. The J gene is TRBJ1-2, the V gene TRBV3-1, with D possibly being TRBD1 (5 bases). V lost 3 bases and J 6 bases, leaving 11 bases between the germline ends. CDR3 length: 13 amino acids. The germline V gene has CDR1 LGHDT and CDR2 YNNKEL (reference sequence).

This clonotype was seen many times. The chain recombines TRBV28 with TRBJ2-3, with 9 bases that match TRBD2. This CDR3 is 18 amino acids long. CDR1 and CDR2 from the germline V gene are MDHEN and SYDVKM. The junction had 11 bases not matched to a gene; V was cut back by 2 bases and J by 2 bases. CDR3 in amino acids: CASSLQGRLAGHTDTQYF. CDR3 DNA sequence: TGTGCCAGCAGTTTACAGGGTCGGCTAGCGGGACACACAGATACGCAGTATTTT.

The chain uses TRBV10-3 and TRBJ2-7; 9 bases align to TRBD2. The trim removed 10 bases at V and 3 bases at J, leaving 10 bases unmatched. The CDR3 has 14 residues. Germline CDR1 is ENHRY and CDR2 is SYGVKD. CDR3 residues: CATSLASGNYEQYF. The CDR3 DNA is TGTGCCACTTCCCTAGCTAGCGGGAACTACGAGCAGTACTTC.

This clonotype was seen only a few times. This chain joins TRBV5-1 and TRBJ2-7, with 7 bases fitting TRBD1. Trimming at V came to 7 bases and at J to 1 base, leaving 8 bases not matched to a gene. This CDR3 comprises 14 residues. Germline V gene sequence: CDR1 SGHRS, CDR2 YFSETQ. CDR3 loop: CASYPPGQSYEQYF. As DNA, the CDR3 is TGCGCCAGCTATCCTCCGGGACAGTCCTACGAGCAGTACTTC.

This clonotype was counted many times. The chain employs TRBV2 and TRBJ2-3, with TRBD1 matching over 7 bases. CDR3 length equals 13 residues. V lost 10 bases, J lost 3 bases, and 7 bases stayed unmatched. From germline, CDR1 is SNHLY and CDR2 FYNNEI. The CDR3: CATQGVVTDTQYF. For the CDR3, the DNA is TGTGCCACTCAGGGGGTGGTGACAGATACGCAGTATTTT.

This clonotype was counted ten times or more. This chain connects TRBV29-1 to TRBJ2-3; D possibly corresponds to TRBD2 (5 bases). The CDR3 length is 12 residues. The germline CDR1 and CDR2 sequences are SQVTM and ANQGSEA. The V end was cut by 6 bases, the J end by 2 bases, with 9 bases between. In DNA, the CDR3 is TGCAGCGTCCGGGGAGTCACAGATACGCAGTATTTT. This sequence encodes CSVRGVTDTQYF.

Ten or more counts support this clonotype. J is TRBJ1-1 and V is TRBV30; 7 bases line up with TRBD1. V lost 0 bases and J lost 8; bases outside the gene matches: 0. The germline V gene encodes CDR1 GTSNPN and CDR2 SVGIG (reference sequence). This CDR3 is built from 11 residues. The CDR3 protein is CAWSVTGEAFF. The CDR3 bases are TGTGCCTGGAGTGTGACAGGGGAAGCTTTCTTT.

The V gene is TRBV12-3 or TRBV12-4, the J gene TRBJ1-3, with TRBD1 as a possible D gene (6 bases). The V end was cut by 5 bases, the J end by 8 bases, with 19 bases between. The length of the CDR3 is 15 residues. CDR3 nucleotide sequence: TGTGCCAGCAGTGCGGTGGGCAGGGGAAGGCACACCATATATTTT. Translating it yields CASSAVGRGRHTIYF.

The rearrangement joins TRBV25-1 to TRBJ1-4; a possible D gene is TRBD1 (6 bases). Trimming stripped 3 bases from V and 8 bases from J, with 10 bases between. The length of the CDR3 is 13 residues. Looked up from germline, CDR1 is MGHDK and CDR2 is SYGVNS. The CDR3 DNA reads TGTGCCAGCAGTGAGGGGGCAAAGGAAAAACTGTTTTTT. This sequence encodes CASSEGAKEKLFF.

V is TRBV14 and J is TRBJ2-1, with D unclear. The germline V gene encodes CDR1 SGHDN and CDR2 FVKESK. Trimming left V 0 bases short and J 12 bases short, with 15 bases between. This CDR3 contains 14 residues. CDR3 in DNA: TGTGCCAGCAGCCAAGATATCGGATCGGTGAGGCAGTTCTTC. Protein: CASSQDIGSVRQFF. Looking up the rest from reference TRBV14 and TRBJ2-1 gives the full variable domain: EAGVTQFPSHSVIEKGQTVTLRCDPISGHDNLYWYRRVMGKEIKFLLHFVKESKQDESGMPNNRFLAERTGGTYSTLKVQPAELEDSGVYFCASSQDIGSVRQFFGPGTRLTVL.

The V call is TRBV25-1, the J call TRBJ1-2; D unclear. V dropped 5 bases and J dropped 0 bases, with 7 bases sitting between them. Germline CDR1 MGHDK, CDR2 SYGVNS. The CDR3 extends over 13 amino acids. CDR3 DNA: TGTGCCAGCAGTACAACAGCTAACTATGGCTACACCTTC. Translation gives CASSTTANYGYTF.

In this sample, this clonotype turned up many times. V gene TRBV20-1 combines with J gene TRBJ2-7, with 7 positions matching TRBD1. The CDR3 sequence is 13 residues long. Germline CDR1 reads DFQATT; CDR2 reads SNEGSKA (reference sequence). V lost 1 base to trimming and J lost 3 bases; unmatched junction nucleotides: 3. CDR3 DNA: TGCAGTGCTAGAGTAGCAGGGGGCTACGAGCAGTACTTC. This sequence encodes CSARVAGGYEQYF.

The chain is built from TRBV20-1 and TRBJ2-7; the match to TRBD2 covers 8 bases. J was trimmed by 0 bases and V by 6 bases; bases with no gene match: 7. This CDR3 comprises 14 residues. CDR1 is DFQATT and CDR2 is SNEGSKA in the germline V gene (reference sequence). CDR3 in DNA: TGCAGTGCGCAGCGGGCGGGGGGCTCCTACGAGCAGTACTTC. This sequence encodes CSAQRAGGSYEQYF.

The chain is built from TRBV7-2 and TRBJ1-1; D gene unclear. Trimming left V 3 bases short and J 1 base short, with 6 bases between. Germline-derived CDR1 and CDR2 are SGHTA and FQGNSA. This CDR3 is built from 13 residues. The CDR3 DNA reads TGTGCCAGCAGCTTTGGGAAGAACACTGAAGCTTTCTTT. Translation gives CASSFGKNTEAFF. The full variable domain, completed using reference TRBV7-2 and TRBJ1-1, is GAGVSQSPSNKVTEKGKDVELRCDPISGHTALYWYRQSLGQGLEFLIYFQGNSAPDKSGLPSDRFSAERTGGSVSTLTIQRTQQEDSAVYLCASSFGKNTEAFFGQGTRLTVV.

About this clonotype itself: A much larger clone sits a single nucleotide away, making a read error possible. V and J are TRBV7-3 and TRBJ1-1, with TRBD1 as a possible D gene (6 bases). Deletions cut 5 bases from V and 1 base from J, with 11 bases between. Germline CDR1 is SGHTA and CDR2 is FQGTGA. CDR3 size: 14 residues. This CDR3 reads CASSPRGRNTEAFF. CDR3 in DNA: TGTGCCAGCAGCCCCCGGGGGCGGAACACTGAAGCTTTCTTT.

This clonotype was detected ten times or more. This chain joins TRBV7-9 and TRBJ2-1; D gene uncertain. Germline V gene lookup returns CDR1 SEHNR and CDR2 FQNEAQ (reference sequence). V was pared by 1 base and J by 2 bases, with 3 bases between. The CDR3 extends over 13 amino acids. The CDR3, as DNA: TGTGCCAGCAGCTTAGTGGCCTACAATGAGCAGTTCTTC. Translating gives CASSLVAYNEQFF.

In this sample, this clonotype turned up many times. One end of the junction varies from germline; a read error may be responsible. The CDR3 loop reads CTSSFFGGSHGTDTQYF. For the CDR3, the DNA is TGTACCAGCAGCTTTTTCGGCGGGAGTCATGGCACAGATACGCAGTATTTT. The V call is TRBV5-5, the J call TRBJ2-3; TRBD2 aligns across 7 bases. The CDR3 runs to 17 residues. Germline V gene lookup returns CDR1 SGHKS and CDR2 YYEKEE (reference sequence).